This TCR beta chain was identified in a study of shared clonotypes between healthy human individuals. Sequenced by immunoSEQ multiplex PCR; TCRdb stores in-frame clones only, minus some. The table lists about 580,000 clones, 95% to 98% of them singletons. Naive CD8 cells lacked CD45RO, underwent positive selection for CCR7 and left out terminally differentiated effector memory CD45RA+ cells. The sample comprised naive CD8+ T cells sorted from blood. The clonotype was recovered from a young man in good health.

The CDR3 here is CASSDRFDRGQGEQFF. CDR3 coding DNA: TGTGCCAGCAGTGATCGGTTCGACAGGGGGCAGGGTGAGCAGTTCTTC. The chain uses TRBV25-1 and TRBJ2-1, with 10 bases aligning to TRBD1. J gave up 9 bases and V 3 bases, and 11 bases lay outside the gene matches. This CDR3 comprises 16 residues. Germline CDR1 MGHDK, CDR2 SYGVNS.